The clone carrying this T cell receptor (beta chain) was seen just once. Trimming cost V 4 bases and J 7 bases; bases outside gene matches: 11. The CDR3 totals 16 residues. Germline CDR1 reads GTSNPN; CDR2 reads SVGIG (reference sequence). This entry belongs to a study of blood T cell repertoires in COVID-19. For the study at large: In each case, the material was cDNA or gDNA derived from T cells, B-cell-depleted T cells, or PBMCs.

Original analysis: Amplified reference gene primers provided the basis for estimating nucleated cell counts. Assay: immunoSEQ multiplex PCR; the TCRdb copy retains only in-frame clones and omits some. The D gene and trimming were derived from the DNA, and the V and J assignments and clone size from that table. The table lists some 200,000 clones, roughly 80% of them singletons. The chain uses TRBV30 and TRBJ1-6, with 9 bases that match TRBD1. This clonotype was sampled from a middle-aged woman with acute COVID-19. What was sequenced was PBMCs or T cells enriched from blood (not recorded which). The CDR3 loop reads CAWNSQGAISNSPLHF. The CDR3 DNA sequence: TGTGCCTGGAACTCACAGGGGGCTATCTCAAATTCACCCCTCCACTTT.